The next 24 T cell receptor beta chains were all read from a single sample in a study of T cell repertoires in cytomegalovirus infection. A single record per CDR3 protein comes from TCRdb applying MiXCR to the reads. The data hold some 310,000 distinct CDR3 sequences, with roughly 25% observed a single time. Their antigen targets remain unknown. Sequenced material: cultured PBMCs, taken from culture after CMV antigen stimulation. The receptors shown here come from a human donor in good health (CMV status not recorded). Some clones in this sample may be carry-over from other donors' samples.

The J gene is TRBJ2-7, the V gene TRBV19, with 10 bases fitting TRBD2. The CDR3 is 16 amino acids. V lost 3 bases, J lost 3 bases, and 8 bases stayed unmatched. Germline V gene lookup returns CDR1 LNHDA and CDR2 SQIVND (reference sequence). CDR3 DNA: TGTGCCAGTAGTATGAGGGCTAGCGGGGGAAGCTACGAGCAGTACTTC. It specifies CASSMRASGGSYEQYF.

In this sample, this clonotype turned up once. CDR3 DNA: TGCAGTGCTAGGGGCGGGAGAGGGGAGCTGTTTTTT. Translating gives CSARGGRGELFF. The V gene is TRBV20-1, the J gene TRBJ2-2, with 7 bases aligning to TRBD2. Trimming removed 3 bases from V and 8 bases from J; junction bases left unmatched: 3. CDR1 is DFQATT and CDR2 is SNEGSKA in the germline V gene (reference sequence). The CDR3 is 12 residues long.

Ten or more counts support this clonotype. The J gene is TRBJ2-3, the V gene TRBV6-2 or TRBV6-3, with D possibly matching TRBD2 (5 bases). The CDR3 is made up of 13 amino acids. The V and J ends lost 10 bases and 2 bases respectively, with 13 bases between them. Per germline, CDR1 MNHEY and CDR2 SVGEGT. The CDR3 nucleotides read TGTGCCACCTCGGGGTGGGCCACAGATACGCAGTATTTT. It yields the protein CATSGWATDTQYF.

V usage is TRBV5-6 and J usage is TRBJ1-1; 7 nucleotides line up with TRBD1. Germline V gene lookup returns CDR1 SGHDT and CDR2 YYEEEE. This CDR3 contains 15 residues. With V trimmed by 3 bases and J by 5 bases, 10 bases remained unmatched. CDR3 DNA: TGTGCCAGCAGCTCGACAGGGATTCCCCGAACTGAAGCTTTCTTT. It translates to CASSSTGIPRTEAFF.

The CDR3 nucleotides read TGCAGTGCTAGAGATCGAAGTGGGGGCGGGAGGTCCTACGAGCAGTACTTC. As protein: CSARDRSGGGRSYEQYF. The chain employs TRBV20-1 and TRBJ2-7; 8 nucleotides match TRBD2. Per the germline V gene, CDR1 is DFQATT and CDR2 is SNEGSKA (reference sequence). After removal of 0 bases from V and 1 base from J, the junction contained 11 bases not matched to a gene. This CDR3 comprises 17 residues.

This clonotype was detected only a few times. The chain couples TRBV6-5 to TRBJ2-1; 9 bases map to TRBD2. The CDR3 consists of 17 residues. Germline CDR1 is MNHEY and CDR2 is SVGAGI. Germline trimming cut 2 bases from V and 4 bases from J; bases unmatched to any gene: 9. CDR3 residues: CASSYRALAGLYNEQFF. The CDR3 DNA follows: TGTGCCAGCAGTTACCGAGCCCTAGCGGGACTTTACAATGAGCAGTTCTTC.

J is TRBJ2-1 and V is TRBV29-1; 9 bases are a match to TRBD2. CDR1 and CDR2 from the germline V gene are SQVTM and ANQGSEA. The V and J ends lost 3 bases and 7 bases, in that order; junction bases with no gene match: 7. The CDR3 contains 14 residues. In nucleotides, the CDR3 is TGCAGCGTTGAGGGCGGGAGGGCCGAGAATGAGCAGTTCTTC. As protein: CSVEGGRAENEQFF.

The V call is TRBV7-9, the J call TRBJ2-1; a weak D match, TRBD2 (6 bases). The CDR3 is 17 residues long. Between the trimmed V and J ends, which lost 4 bases and 0 bases, there was a span of 16 bases. Germline CDR1 SEHNR, CDR2 FQNEAQ (reference sequence). The CDR3 region has the DNA TGTGCCAGCAGCTCATCCCCGGGGGTTGCCTCCTACAATGAGCAGTTCTTC. This encodes CASSSSPGVASYNEQFF.

V and J are TRBV4-2 and TRBJ2-7; D gene uncertain. The CDR3 length is 16 residues. From germline, CDR1 is LGHNA and CDR2 YNFKEQ. The V and J ends lost 0 bases and 2 bases respectively, with 14 bases between them. The CDR3 DNA reads TGTGCCAGCAGCCAAGAAATAGGAGCTTTGGCCTACGAGCAGTACTTC. Translating it yields CASSQEIGALAYEQYF.

The rearrangement uses TRBV30 and TRBJ2-7; 7 positions agree with TRBD1. From germline, CDR1 is GTSNPN and CDR2 SVGIG (reference sequence). The CDR3 loop spans 14 amino acids. The ends lost 3 bases at V and 0 bases at J; junction bases unmatched: 5. The CDR3 DNA follows: TGTGCCTGGAGCGGGACAGCCGGCTCCTACGAGCAGTACTTC. This codes for CAWSGTAGSYEQYF.

The chain uses TRBV7-2 and TRBJ1-2; tentative D call: TRBD1 (6 bases). Germline V gene sequence: CDR1 SGHTA, CDR2 FQGNSA. CDR3 length equals 14 residues. V lost 4 bases to trimming and J lost 2 bases, with 11 bases between them. DNA of the CDR3: TGTGCCAGCAGCTCCCGGGACACCAACTATGGCTACACCTTC. It codes for CASSSRDTNYGYTF.

This clonotype was seen more than once but under ten times. V is TRBV11-2 and J is TRBJ1-1; perhaps TRBD1 as D (5 bases). The CDR3 covers 15 residues. Trimming removed 5 bases from V and 3 bases from J, with 16 bases in between. Germline-derived CDR1 and CDR2 are SGHAT and FQNNGV. CDR3 region: CASSKTTVAYTEAFF. The CDR3, as DNA: TGTGCCAGCAGCAAGACGACAGTAGCGTACACTGAAGCTTTCTTT.

The chain has TRBV27 and TRBJ2-7, with D perhaps TRBD1 (6 bases). The germline V gene encodes CDR1 MNHEY and CDR2 SMNVEV (reference sequence). The V end was cut by 11 bases, the J end by 4 bases, with 24 bases between. This CDR3 is built from 15 residues. As DNA, the CDR3 is TGTGCCGGCCCATTAAACCCGGGACAACAATACGAGCAGTACTTC. Its protein product is CAGPLNPGQQYEQYF.

At least ten counts were recorded for this clonotype. The V call is TRBV7-2, the J call TRBJ2-7; TRBD1 might be the D (5 bases). Trimming cost V 1 base and J 1 base, with 8 bases left between them. Germline-derived CDR1 and CDR2 are SGHTA and FQGNSA. The CDR3 extends over 14 amino acids. The CDR3 DNA follows: TGTGCCAGCAGCTTAGTTCAGGGTTCCTACGAGCAGTACTTC. This translates into CASSLVQGSYEQYF.

There are a few counts of this clonotype. V usage is TRBV11-1 and J usage is TRBJ2-2, with a possible D match to TRBD2 (5 bases). The V gene's germline CDR1 is SGHAT and CDR2 FQDESV (reference sequence). CDR3 size: 16 residues. The V end was cut by 1 base, the J end by 1 base, with 10 bases between. The CDR3 DNA sequence: TGTGCCAGCAGCTTAGAAGCGGATCTGAACACCGGGGAGCTGTTTTTT. Encoded protein: CASSLEADLNTGELFF.

The chain carries TRBV7-2 and TRBJ1-6; 8 bases line up with TRBD1. Germline values: CDR1 SGHTA, CDR2 FQGNSA. The CDR3 covers 21 residues. V was pared by 1 base and J by 0 bases, with 14 bases of the junction left unmatched. CDR3 bases: TGTGCCAGCAGCTTAGGCGGCGACAGGGGAAAAGTCAGCTCCTATAATTCACCCCTCCACTTT. Its protein is CASSLGGDRGKVSSYNSPLHF.

There are a few counts of this clonotype. The rearrangement links TRBV19 to TRBJ1-1, with unresolved D. V was pared by 3 bases and J by 10 bases, with 18 bases between. The CDR3 covers 14 residues. The germline gives CDR1 LNHDA, CDR2 SQIVND (reference sequence). The CDR3 DNA reads as TGTGCCAGTAGTATGAGGGCAACGGCCTCAGGAGCTTTCTTT. This gives the protein CASSMRATASGAFF. Variable domain in full (rest from reference TRBV19 and TRBJ1-1): DGGITQSPKYLFRKEGQNVTLSCEQNLNHDAMYWYRQDPGQGLRLIYYSQIVNDFQKGDIAEGYSVSREKKESFPLTVTSAQKNPTAFYLCASSMRATASGAFFGQGTRLTVV.

The sample holds a few counts of this clonotype. This chain uses TRBV19 with TRBJ1-1; tentative D call: TRBD1 (5 bases). The CDR3 is 17 residues long. Trimming took off 1 base at V and 0 bases at J, with 15 bases between the two ends. The germline CDR1 and CDR2 sequences are LNHDA and SQIVND (reference sequence). CDR3 bases: TGTGCCAGTAGTATAGGTCGGTCAGGGAAGGTGAACACTGAAGCTTTCTTT. It codes for CASSIGRSGKVNTEAFF.

The chain carries TRBV28 and TRBJ2-7; 7 bases match TRBD1. Germline lookup yields CDR1 MDHEN and CDR2 SYDVKM. V was clipped by 6 bases and J by 0 bases; unmatched bases: 11. This CDR3 comprises 16 residues. The CDR3: CASSPNRGTGSYEQYF. The DNA of the CDR3 is TGTGCCAGCAGCCCCAACAGGGGAACGGGCTCCTACGAGCAGTACTTC.

This clonotype was recorded at least ten times. The chain combines TRBV12-3 or TRBV12-4 with TRBJ2-5, with 13 bases matching TRBD2. CDR3 length: 16 amino acids. V was clipped by 7 bases and J by 5 bases; unmatched bases: 10. In DNA, the CDR3 is TGTGCCAGCACCCCGGGACTAGCGGGAAGGGGGGAGACCCAGTACTTC. It translates to CASTPGLAGRGETQYF.

This clonotype was counted ten times or more. The rearrangement uses TRBV4-2 and TRBJ2-1; 7 positions agree with TRBD2. Germline V lookup: CDR1 LGHNA, CDR2 YNFKEQ. The CDR3 has 18 amino acids. After removal of 2 bases from V and 6 bases from J, the junction contained 16 bases not matched to a gene. The CDR3 DNA follows: TGTGCCAGCAGCCAAAAGGGGAGTGGAGCGGGAAGGATCAATGAGCAGTTCTTC. This translates into CASSQKGSGAGRINEQFF.

This clonotype was picked up a small number of times. V usage is TRBV27 and J usage is TRBJ2-2, with 7 nucleotides matching TRBD1. CDR1 is MNHEY, CDR2 SMNVEV, per germline (reference sequence). The length of the CDR3 is 14 residues. V lost 6 bases to trimming and J lost 2 bases; unmatched junction nucleotides: 3. DNA of the CDR3: TGTGCCAGCAGGAGGGACAGAAACACCGGGGAGCTGTTTTTT. Translation gives CASRRDRNTGELFF.

In this sample, this clonotype turned up many times. The chain carries TRBV28 and TRBJ2-7, with D unresolved. The CDR3 sequence is 12 residues long. Germline CDR1 MDHEN, CDR2 SYDVKM. V was trimmed by 2 bases and J by 2 bases, leaving 4 bases between them. CDR3 coding DNA: TGTGCCAGCAGTTTAAGGGCCTACGAGCAGTACTTC. This encodes CASSLRAYEQYF.

The chain employs TRBV29-1 and TRBJ1-2, with D possibly being TRBD1 (5 bases). CDR1 is SQVTM, CDR2 ANQGSEA, per germline. V was trimmed by 4 bases and J by 3 bases, leaving 15 bases between them. The CDR3 runs to 14 residues. CDR3 sequence (DNA): TGCAGCGTTGCGAGGATGGGGGGTTACTATGGCTACACCTTC. Translated, it gives CSVARMGGYYGYTF.